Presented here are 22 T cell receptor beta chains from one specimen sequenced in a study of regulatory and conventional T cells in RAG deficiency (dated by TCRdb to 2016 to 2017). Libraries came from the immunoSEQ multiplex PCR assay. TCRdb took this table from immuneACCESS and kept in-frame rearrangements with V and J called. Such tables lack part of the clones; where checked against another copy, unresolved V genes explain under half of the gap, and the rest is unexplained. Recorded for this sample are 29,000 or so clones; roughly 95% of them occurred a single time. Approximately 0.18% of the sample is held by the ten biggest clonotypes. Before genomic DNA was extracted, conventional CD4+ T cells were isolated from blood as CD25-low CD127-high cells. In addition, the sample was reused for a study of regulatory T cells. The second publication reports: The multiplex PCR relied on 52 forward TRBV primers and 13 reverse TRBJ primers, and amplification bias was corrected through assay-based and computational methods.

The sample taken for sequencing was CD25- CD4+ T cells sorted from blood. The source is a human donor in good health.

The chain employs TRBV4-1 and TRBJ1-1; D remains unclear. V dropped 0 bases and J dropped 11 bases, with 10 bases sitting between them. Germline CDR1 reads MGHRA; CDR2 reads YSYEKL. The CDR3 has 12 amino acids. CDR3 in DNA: TGCGCCAGCAGCCAAGACATTTTTGGCGCTTTCTTT. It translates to CASSQDIFGAFF.

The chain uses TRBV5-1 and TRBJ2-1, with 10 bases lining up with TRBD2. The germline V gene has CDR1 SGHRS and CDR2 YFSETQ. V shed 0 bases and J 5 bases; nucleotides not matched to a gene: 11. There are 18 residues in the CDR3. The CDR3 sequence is CASSLAVGVAGGNNEQFF. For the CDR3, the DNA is TGCGCCAGCAGCTTGGCCGTGGGGGTAGCGGGGGGAAACAATGAGCAGTTCTTC. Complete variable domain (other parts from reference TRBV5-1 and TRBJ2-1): KAGVTQTPRYLIKTRGQQVTLSCSPISGHRSVSWYQQTPGQGLQFLFEYFSETQRNKGNFPGRFSGRQFSNSRSEMNVSTLELGDSALYLCASSLAVGVAGGNNEQFFGPGTRLTVL.

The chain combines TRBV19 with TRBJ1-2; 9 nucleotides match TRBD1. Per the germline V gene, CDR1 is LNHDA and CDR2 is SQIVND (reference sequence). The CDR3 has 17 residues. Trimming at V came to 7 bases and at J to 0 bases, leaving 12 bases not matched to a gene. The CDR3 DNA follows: TGTGCCAGTAAGGGAGGTTCGGACAGGGGAGCTAACTATGGCTACACCTTC. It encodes CASKGGSDRGANYGYTF.

For the CDR3, the DNA is TGTGCCAGCTCGGGACTAGCGGGATTAAGAGAGACCCAGTACTTC. Protein sequence: CASSGLAGLRETQYF. The gene calls are TRBV18 and TRBJ2-5; TRBD2 agrees at 13 bases. Germline V gives CDR1 KGHSH, CDR2 LQKENI. V lost 6 bases to trimming and J lost 4 bases; unmatched junction nucleotides: 5. CDR3 length: 15 amino acids.

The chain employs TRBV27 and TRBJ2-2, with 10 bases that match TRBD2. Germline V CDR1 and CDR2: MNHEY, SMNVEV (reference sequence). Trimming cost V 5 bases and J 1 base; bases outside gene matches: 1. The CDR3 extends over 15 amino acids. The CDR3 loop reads CASSRTSGNTGELFF. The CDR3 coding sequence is TGTGCCAGCAGTCGGACTAGCGGGAACACCGGGGAGCTGTTTTTT.

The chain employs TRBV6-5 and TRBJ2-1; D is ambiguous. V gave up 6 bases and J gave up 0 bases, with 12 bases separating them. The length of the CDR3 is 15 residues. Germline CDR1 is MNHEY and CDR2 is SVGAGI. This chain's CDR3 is CASRPIDSSYNEQFF. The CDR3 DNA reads TGTGCCAGCAGACCGATAGATAGCTCCTACAATGAGCAGTTCTTC.

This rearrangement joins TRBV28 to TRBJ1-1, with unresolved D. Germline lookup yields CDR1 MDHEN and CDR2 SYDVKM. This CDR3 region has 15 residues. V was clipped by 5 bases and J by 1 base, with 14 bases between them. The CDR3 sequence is CASSPSPTPNTEAFF. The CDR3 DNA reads TGTGCCAGCAGTCCCTCCCCAACACCGAACACTGAAGCTTTCTTT.

The CDR3: CASSVVSRAGGYTF. The CDR3 bases are TGTGCCAGCAGCGTAGTCAGCAGGGCTGGCGGCTACACCTTC. The rearrangement uses TRBV9 and TRBJ1-2; TRBD1 might be the D (5 bases). There are 14 residues in the CDR3. V was pared by 0 bases and J by 8 bases, with 14 bases between. The V gene's germline CDR1 is SGDLS and CDR2 YYNGEE.

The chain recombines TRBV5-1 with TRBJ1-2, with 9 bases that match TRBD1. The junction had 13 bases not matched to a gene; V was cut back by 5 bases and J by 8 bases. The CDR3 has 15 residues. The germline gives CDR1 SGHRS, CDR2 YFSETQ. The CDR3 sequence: CASRDGTGKMGGYTF. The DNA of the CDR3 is TGCGCCAGCAGAGACGGGACAGGGAAGATGGGGGGCTACACCTTC.

The CDR3 DNA reads as TGTGCCAGCTCACCACCCGGGACTACCTCCTACAATGAGCAGTTCTTC. Its protein is CASSPPGTTSYNEQFF. The rearrangement uses TRBV18 and TRBJ2-1, with 7 bases fitting TRBD2. CDR3 size: 16 residues. The germline CDR1 and CDR2 sequences are KGHSH and LQKENI. With 0 bases clipped from V and 0 bases from J, the junction kept 2 bases outside the gene matches.

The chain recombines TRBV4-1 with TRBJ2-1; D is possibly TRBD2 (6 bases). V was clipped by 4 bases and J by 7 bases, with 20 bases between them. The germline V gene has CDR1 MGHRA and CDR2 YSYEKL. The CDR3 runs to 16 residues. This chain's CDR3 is CASSPGFMRGGNEQFF. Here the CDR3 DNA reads TGCGCCAGCAGCCCAGGTTTTATGCGGGGCGGGAATGAGCAGTTCTTC.

The CDR3 is CASSYPGRENTEAFF. The CDR3 bases are TGTGCCAGCAGTTACCCGGGCAGGGAGAACACTGAAGCTTTCTTT. The gene calls are TRBV6-6 and TRBJ1-1, with D tentatively TRBD1 (5 bases). Germline CDR1 is MNHNY and CDR2 is SVGAGI (reference sequence). V lost 2 bases to trimming and J lost 1 base, with 11 bases between them. The CDR3 has 15 residues.

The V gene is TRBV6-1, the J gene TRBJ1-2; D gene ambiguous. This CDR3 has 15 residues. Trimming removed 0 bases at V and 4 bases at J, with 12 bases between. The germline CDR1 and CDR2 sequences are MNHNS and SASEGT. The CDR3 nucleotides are TGTGCCAGCAGTGAAGCGGAGGCTCTGGGCTATGGCTACACCTTC. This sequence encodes CASSEAEALGYGYTF.

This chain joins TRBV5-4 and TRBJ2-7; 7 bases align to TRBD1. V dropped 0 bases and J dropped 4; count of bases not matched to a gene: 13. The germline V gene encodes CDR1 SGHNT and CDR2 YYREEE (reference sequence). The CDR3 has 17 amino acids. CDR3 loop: CASSLGLRDRKPYEQYF. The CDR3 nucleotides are TGTGCCAGCAGCTTGGGACTCCGGGACAGAAAACCGTACGAGCAGTACTTC.

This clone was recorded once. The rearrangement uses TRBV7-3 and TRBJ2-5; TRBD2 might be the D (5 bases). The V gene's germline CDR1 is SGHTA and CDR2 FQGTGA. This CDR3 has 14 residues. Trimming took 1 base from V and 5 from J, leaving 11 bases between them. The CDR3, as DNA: TGTGCCAGCAGCTTAAGGTCTAGCCGGGAGACCCAGTACTTC. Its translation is CASSLRSSRETQYF.

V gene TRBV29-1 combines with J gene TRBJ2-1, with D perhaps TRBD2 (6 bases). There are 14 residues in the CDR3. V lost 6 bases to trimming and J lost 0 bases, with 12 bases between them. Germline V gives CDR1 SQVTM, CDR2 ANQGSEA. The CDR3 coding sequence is TGCAGCGTCGGGACTCGCGTCTCCTACAATGAGCAGTTCTTC. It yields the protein CSVGTRVSYNEQFF.

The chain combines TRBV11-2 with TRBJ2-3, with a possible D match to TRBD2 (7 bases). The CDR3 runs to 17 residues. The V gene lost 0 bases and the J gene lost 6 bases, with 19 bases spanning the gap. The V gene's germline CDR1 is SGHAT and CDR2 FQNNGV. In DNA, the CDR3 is TGTGCCAGCAGCTTAGAAGGGGGGGGCGGATATTTCGATACGCAGTATTTT. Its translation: CASSLEGGGGYFDTQYF.

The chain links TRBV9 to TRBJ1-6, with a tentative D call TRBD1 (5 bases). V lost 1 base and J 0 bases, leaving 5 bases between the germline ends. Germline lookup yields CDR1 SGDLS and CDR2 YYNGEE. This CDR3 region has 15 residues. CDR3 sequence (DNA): TGTGCCAGCAGCGTACAGGGCTCCTATAATTCACCCCTCCACTTT. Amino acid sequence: CASSVQGSYNSPLHF. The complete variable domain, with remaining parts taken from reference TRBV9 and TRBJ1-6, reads DSGVTQTPKHLITATGQRVTLRCSPRSGDLSVYWYQQSLDQGLQFLIQYYNGEERAKGNILERFSAQQFPDLHSELNLSSLELGDSALYFCASSVQGSYNSPLHFGNGTRLTVT.

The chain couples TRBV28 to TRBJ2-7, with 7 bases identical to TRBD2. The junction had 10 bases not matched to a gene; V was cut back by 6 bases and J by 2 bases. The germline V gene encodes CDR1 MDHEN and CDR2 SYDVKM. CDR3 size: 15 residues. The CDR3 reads CASRPDLSGTYEQYF. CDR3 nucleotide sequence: TGTGCCAGCAGACCCGACCTGAGCGGGACCTACGAGCAGTACTTC.

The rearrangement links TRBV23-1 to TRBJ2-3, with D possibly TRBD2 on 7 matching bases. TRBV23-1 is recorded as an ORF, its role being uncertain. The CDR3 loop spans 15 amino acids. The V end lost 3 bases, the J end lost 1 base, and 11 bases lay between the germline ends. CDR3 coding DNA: TGCGCCAGCAGTCATCCGGGGGGCGGCACAGATACGCAGTATTTT. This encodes CASSHPGGGTDTQYF.

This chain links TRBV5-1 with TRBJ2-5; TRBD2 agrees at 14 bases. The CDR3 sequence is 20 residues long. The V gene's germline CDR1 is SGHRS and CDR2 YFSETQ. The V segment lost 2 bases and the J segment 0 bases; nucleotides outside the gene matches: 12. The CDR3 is CASSFLPGTSGGAYQETQYF. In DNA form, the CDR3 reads TGCGCCAGCAGCTTCCTTCCCGGGACTAGCGGGGGAGCGTACCAAGAGACCCAGTACTTC.

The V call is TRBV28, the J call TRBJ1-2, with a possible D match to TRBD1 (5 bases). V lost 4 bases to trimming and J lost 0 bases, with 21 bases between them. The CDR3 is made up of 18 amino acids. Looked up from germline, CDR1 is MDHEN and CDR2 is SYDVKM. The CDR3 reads CASSYPRVSRVANYGYTF. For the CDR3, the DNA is TGTGCCAGCAGTTACCCCCGGGTGAGCAGGGTGGCTAACTATGGCTACACCTTC.